A single sample is the source of the 3 T cell receptor beta chains below, sequenced in a study of shared clonotypes between healthy human individuals. The protocol was immunoSEQ multiplex PCR, while the TCRdb copy is restricted to in-frame clones and leaves out a portion. This sample has about 1 million clones, with about 76% found just once. Sequenced sample: memory CD4+ T cells sorted from blood. Documented subset: CD45RA-negative fraction. Receptor source: a man younger than 35 in good health.

This clone showed up just a few times. The V call is TRBV5-6, the J call TRBJ1-1; no definite D call. The germline CDR1 and CDR2 sequences are SGHDT and YYEEEE. The CDR3 sequence is 13 residues long. V was pared by 4 bases and J by 4 bases, with 11 bases between. For the CDR3, the DNA is TGTGCCAGCAGCCCACCTTTTAGCACTGAAGCTTTCTTT. Translated: CASSPPFSTEAFF.

The chain is built from TRBV6-6 and TRBJ2-1; D gene ambiguous. V shed 6 bases and J shed 7 bases, with 10 bases lying between them. Germline loops: CDR1 MNHNY, CDR2 SVGAGI (reference sequence). This CDR3 region has 12 residues. The CDR3 loop reads CASSQLRNEQFF. DNA of the CDR3: TGTGCCAGCAGCCAACTACGTAATGAGCAGTTCTTC.

This clone was counted only a few times. The chain carries TRBV6-1 and TRBJ2-7, with D possibly matching TRBD1 (6 bases). The V end lost 6 bases, the J end lost 7 bases, and 13 bases lay between the germline ends. This CDR3 has 12 amino acids. Looked up from germline, CDR1 is MNHNS and CDR2 is SASEGT. The CDR3 DNA follows: TGTGCCAGCAGGGGAACAGGGTGGGAGCAGTACTTC. It translates to CASRGTGWEQYF.